In this sample, the clone carrying this T cell receptor beta chain is medium-sized. The antigen is undetermined. The CDR3 extends over 14 amino acids. Unmatched junction bases numbered 3, after V lost 6 bases and J lost 2 bases. Study observations and caveats: Tumor memory CD4+ T cell TCR gene usage was found to cluster with blood and lymph node memory CD4+ cells and with lymph node naive CD4+ cells. Greatest tumor Treg TCR overlap was with tumor naive CD4+ cells. Naive CD4+ cells shared approximately 14% of tumor Treg sequences.

Tregs were sorted as CD4+CD25+CD127-/low cells. Amplification of TRBV12-4/TRBJ1-2 clonotypes used adaptor-ligated barcode primers. TCRdb re-called the multiplex PCR reads through MiXCR, storing one row per CDR3 protein. Seen here are a few hundred distinct CDR3 sequences, 6% to 8% observed once, and the top ten hold over 50%. Sequencing was done on a sample of tumor-infiltrating Tregs sorted from the breast tumor. This TCR derives from a female donor with breast cancer. The chain carries TRBV12-3 or TRBV12-4 and TRBJ1-2; 10 bases match TRBD1. The chain's CDR3 is CASSPGQGNYGYTF. The CDR3 DNA reads TGTGCCAGCAGCCCGGGACAGGGGAACTATGGCTACACCTTC.